This TCR beta chain is drawn from a study of control samples from healthy donors and cancer patients. The CDR3 length is 11 residues. Germline V gene sequence: CDR1 MGHDK, CDR2 SYGVNS. Details on this clone: One end of the junction fails to match germline, which may point to a read error.

Produced via immunoSEQ multiplex PCR; TCRdb's table is partial and in-frame only. The repertoire has around 100,000 clones, approximately 84% of them found once; the top ten carry 15% to 20%. The sample comprised blood. The rearrangement joins TRBV25-1 to TRBJ2-1; D remains ambiguous. The sequence came from a woman between 45 and 60 years old in good health. Here the CDR3 reads CASSLYTEQFF. For the CDR3, the DNA is TGTGCCAGCAGCCTCTACACTGAGCAGTTCTTC.